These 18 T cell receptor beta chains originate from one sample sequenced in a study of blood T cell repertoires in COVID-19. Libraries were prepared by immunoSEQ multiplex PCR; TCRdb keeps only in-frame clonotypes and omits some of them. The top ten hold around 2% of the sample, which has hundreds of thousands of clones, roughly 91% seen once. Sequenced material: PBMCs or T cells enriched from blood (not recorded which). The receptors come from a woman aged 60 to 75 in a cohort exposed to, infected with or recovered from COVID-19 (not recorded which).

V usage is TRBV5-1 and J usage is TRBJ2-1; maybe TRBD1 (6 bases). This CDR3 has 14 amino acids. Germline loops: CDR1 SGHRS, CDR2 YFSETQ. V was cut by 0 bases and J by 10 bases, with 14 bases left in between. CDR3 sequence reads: CASSLEPSRGEQFF. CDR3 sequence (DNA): TGCGCCAGCAGCTTGGAGCCCTCTAGGGGGGAGCAGTTCTTC.

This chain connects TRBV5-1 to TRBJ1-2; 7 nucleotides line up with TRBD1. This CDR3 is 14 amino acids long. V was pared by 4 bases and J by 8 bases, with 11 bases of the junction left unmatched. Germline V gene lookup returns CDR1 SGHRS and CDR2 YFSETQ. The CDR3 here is CASSPDRVRGGYTF. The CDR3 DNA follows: TGCGCCAGCAGCCCCGACAGGGTGAGGGGGGGCTACACCTTC. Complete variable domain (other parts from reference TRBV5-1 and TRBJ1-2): KAGVTQTPRYLIKTRGQQVTLSCSPISGHRSVSWYQQTPGQGLQFLFEYFSETQRNKGNFPGRFSGRQFSNSRSEMNVSTLELGDSALYLCASSPDRVRGGYTFGSGTRLTVV.

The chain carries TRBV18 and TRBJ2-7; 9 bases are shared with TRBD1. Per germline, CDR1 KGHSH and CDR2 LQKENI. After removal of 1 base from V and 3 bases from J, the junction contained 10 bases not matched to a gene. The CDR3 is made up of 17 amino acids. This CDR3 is CASSPRVLGTGFYEQYF. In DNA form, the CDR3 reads TGTGCCAGCTCACCACGGGTTCTCGGGACAGGGTTCTACGAGCAGTACTTC.

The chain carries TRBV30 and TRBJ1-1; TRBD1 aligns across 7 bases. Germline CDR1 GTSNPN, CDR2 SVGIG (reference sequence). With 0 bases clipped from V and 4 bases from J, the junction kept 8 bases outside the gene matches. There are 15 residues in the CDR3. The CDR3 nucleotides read TGTGCCTGGAGTGTATGGGGCAGGGGGTCCACTGAAGCTTTCTTT. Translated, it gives CAWSVWGRGSTEAFF.

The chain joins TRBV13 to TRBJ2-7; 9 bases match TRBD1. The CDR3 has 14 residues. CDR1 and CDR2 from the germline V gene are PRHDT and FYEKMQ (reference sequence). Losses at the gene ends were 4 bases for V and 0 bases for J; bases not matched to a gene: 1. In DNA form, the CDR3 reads TGTGCCAGCAGCTCGGGACAGGGCTCCTACGAGCAGTACTTC. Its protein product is CASSSGQGSYEQYF.

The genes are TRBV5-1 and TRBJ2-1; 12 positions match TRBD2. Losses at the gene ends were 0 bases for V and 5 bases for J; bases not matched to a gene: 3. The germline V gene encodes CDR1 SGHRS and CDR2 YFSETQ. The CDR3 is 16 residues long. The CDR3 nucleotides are TGCGCCAGCAGCTTGGGACTAGCGGGAGTTGACAATGAGCAGTTCTTC. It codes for CASSLGLAGVDNEQFF.

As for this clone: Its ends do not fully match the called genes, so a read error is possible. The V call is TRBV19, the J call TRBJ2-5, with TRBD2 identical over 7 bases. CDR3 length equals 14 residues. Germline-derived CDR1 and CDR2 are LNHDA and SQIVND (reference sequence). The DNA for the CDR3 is TGTGTCAGTACCCAGTGGGCGGGAGAAGAGACCCAGTACTTC. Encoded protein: CVSTQWAGEETQYF. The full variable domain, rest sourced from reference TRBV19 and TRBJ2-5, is DGGITQSPKYLFRKEGQNVTLSCEQNLNHDAMYWYRQDPGQGLRLIYYSQIVNDFQKGDIAEGYSVSREKKESFPLTVTSAQKNPTAFYLCVSTQWAGEETQYFGPGTRLLVL.

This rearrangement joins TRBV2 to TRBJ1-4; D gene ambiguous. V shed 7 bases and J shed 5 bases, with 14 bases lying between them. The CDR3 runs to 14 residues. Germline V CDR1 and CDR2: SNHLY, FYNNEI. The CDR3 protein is CASNRAESNEKLFF. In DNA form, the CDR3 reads TGTGCCAGCAATAGAGCGGAATCAAATGAAAAACTGTTTTTT. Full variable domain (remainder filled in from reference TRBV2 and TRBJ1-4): EPEVTQTPSHQVTQMGQEVILRCVPISNHLYFYWYRQILGQKVEFLVSFYNNEISEKSEIFDDQFSVERPDGSNFTLKIRSTKLEDSAMYFCASNRAESNEKLFFGSGTQLSVL.

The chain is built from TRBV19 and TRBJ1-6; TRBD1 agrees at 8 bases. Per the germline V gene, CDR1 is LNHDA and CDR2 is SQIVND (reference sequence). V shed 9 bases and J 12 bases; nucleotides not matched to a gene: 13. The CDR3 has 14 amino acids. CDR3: CASQADRGPKPLHF. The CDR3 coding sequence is TGTGCCAGCCAAGCCGACAGGGGCCCTAAACCCCTCCACTTT.

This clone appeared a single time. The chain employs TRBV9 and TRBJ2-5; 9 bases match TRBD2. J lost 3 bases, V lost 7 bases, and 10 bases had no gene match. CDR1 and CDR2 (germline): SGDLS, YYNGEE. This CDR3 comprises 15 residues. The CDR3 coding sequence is TGTGCCAGCGGTTGGGGCGGGAGGGCAGAAGAGACCCAGTACTTC. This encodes CASGWGGRAEETQYF.

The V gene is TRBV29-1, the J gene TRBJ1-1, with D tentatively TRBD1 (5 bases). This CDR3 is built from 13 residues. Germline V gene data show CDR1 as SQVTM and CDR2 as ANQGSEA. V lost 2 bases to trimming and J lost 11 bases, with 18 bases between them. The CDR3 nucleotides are TGCAGCGTTGAACGCGGCCAGGGCTTAGGGGCTTTCTTT. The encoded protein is CSVERGQGLGAFF.

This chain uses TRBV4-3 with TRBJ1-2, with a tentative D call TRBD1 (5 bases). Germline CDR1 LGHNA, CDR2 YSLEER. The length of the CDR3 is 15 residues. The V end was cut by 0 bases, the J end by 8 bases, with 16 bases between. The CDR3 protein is CASSQDLGQGPGYTF. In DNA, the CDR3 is TGCGCCAGCAGCCAAGATCTAGGTCAGGGCCCGGGCTACACCTTC.

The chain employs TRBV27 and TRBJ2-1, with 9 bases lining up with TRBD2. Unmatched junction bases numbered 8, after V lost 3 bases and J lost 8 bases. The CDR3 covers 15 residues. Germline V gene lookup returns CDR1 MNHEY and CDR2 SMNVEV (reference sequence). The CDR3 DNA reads TGTGCCAGCAGTTTTCCGCGGGAGGGCCGGGATGAGCAGTTCTTC. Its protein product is CASSFPREGRDEQFF.

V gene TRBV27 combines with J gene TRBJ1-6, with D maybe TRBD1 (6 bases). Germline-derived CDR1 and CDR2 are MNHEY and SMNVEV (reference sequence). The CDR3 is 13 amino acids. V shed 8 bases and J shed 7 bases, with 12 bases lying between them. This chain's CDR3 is CASGGHQNSPLHF. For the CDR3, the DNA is TGTGCCAGCGGGGGACATCAAAATTCACCCCTCCACTTT.

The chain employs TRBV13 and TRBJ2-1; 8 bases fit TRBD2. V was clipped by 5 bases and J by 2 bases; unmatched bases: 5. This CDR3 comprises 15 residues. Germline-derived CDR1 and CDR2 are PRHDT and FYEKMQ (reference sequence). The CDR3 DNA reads TGTGCCAGCAGCCCGGAGACTAGCGCCTACAATGAGCAGTTCTTC. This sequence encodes CASSPETSAYNEQFF.

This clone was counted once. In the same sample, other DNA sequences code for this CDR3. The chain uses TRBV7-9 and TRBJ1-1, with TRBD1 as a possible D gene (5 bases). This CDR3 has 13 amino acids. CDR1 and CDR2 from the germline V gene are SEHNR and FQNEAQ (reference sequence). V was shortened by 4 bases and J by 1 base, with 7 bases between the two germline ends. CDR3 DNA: TGTGCCAGCAGCTCTCAGGGGAACACTGAAGCTTTCTTT. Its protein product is CASSSQGNTEAFF. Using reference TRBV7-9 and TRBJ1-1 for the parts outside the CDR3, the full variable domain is DTGVSQNPRHKITKRGQNVTFRCDPISEHNRLYWYRQTLGQGPEFLTYFQNEAQLEKSRLLSDRFSAERPKGSFSTLEIQRTEQGDSAMYLCASSSQGNTEAFFGQGTRLTVV.

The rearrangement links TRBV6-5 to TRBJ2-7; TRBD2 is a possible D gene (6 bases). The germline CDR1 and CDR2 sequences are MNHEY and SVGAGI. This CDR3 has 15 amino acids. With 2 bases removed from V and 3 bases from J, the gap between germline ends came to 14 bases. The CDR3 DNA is TGTGCCAGCAGTTACGGGACTCGCTCCAGCTACGAGCAGTACTTC. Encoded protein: CASSYGTRSSYEQYF.

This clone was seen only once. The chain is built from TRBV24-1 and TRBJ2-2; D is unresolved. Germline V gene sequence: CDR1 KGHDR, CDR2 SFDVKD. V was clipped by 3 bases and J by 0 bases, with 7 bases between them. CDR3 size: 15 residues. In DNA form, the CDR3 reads TGTGCCACCAGTGATCTCGAGGCGAACACCGGGGAGCTGTTTTTT. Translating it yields CATSDLEANTGELFF.